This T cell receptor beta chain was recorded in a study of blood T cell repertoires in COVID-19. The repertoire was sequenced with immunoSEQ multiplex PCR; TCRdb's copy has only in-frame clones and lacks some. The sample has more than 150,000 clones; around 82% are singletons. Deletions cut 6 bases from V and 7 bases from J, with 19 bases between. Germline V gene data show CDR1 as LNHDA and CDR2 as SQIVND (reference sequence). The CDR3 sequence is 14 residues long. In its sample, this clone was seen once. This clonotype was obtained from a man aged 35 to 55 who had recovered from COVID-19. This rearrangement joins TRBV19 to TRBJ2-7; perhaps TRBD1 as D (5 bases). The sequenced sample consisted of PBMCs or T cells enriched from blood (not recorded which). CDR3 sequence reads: CASSPREGVREQYF. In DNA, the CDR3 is TGTGCCAGTAGCCCCAGGGAAGGGGTTAGGGAGCAGTACTTC.